The rows below give T cell receptor beta chains drawn from one sample of a study of T cell responses to AZD1222 COVID-19 vaccine. The protocol was immunoSEQ multiplex PCR, while the TCRdb copy is restricted to in-frame clones and leaves out a portion. The top ten hold roughly 8.7% of the sample, which has 70,000 to 90,000 clones, about 82% seen once. The specimen was peripheral blood, collected on day 0 of AZD1222 vaccination. These receptors were obtained from an adult in good health. The CDR3 runs from the conserved cysteine through the conserved F or W. D genes are given only for firm matches. Clone size is shown for a subset of rows, as once, few, many or a class of expanded clone.

j_call d_call cdr3_length clone_size v_call cdr3_aa cdr3_nt
TRBJ2-1 NA 14 NA TRBV6-2/TRBV6-3 CASSYSGGPNEQFF TGTGCCAGCAGTTACTCCGGGGGACCGAATGAGCAGTTCTTC
TRBJ1-1 NA 12 NA TRBV2 CASSLMNTEAFF TGTGCCAGCAGTCTAATGAACACTGAAGCTTTCTTT
TRBJ2-5 TRBD2 15 NA TRBV28 CASTRGLGPQETQYF TGTGCCAGCACCAGGGGACTAGGCCCCCAAGAGACCCAGTACTTC
TRBJ2-6 NA 18 NA TRBV12-2 CASRSDRTPHKVGQRPDF TGTGCAAGTCGCTCAGATAGGACTCCACACAAAGTCGGCCAACGTCCTGACTTC
TRBJ2-7 TRBD2 15 once TRBV27 CASSFLAAGGSEQYF TGTGCCAGCAGTTTTCTGGCAGCGGGAGGAAGCGAGCAGTACTTC
TRBJ2-2 NA 14 once TRBV15 CATSPGGITGELFF TGTGCCACCAGCCCCGGCGGGATCACCGGGGAGCTGTTTTTT
TRBJ2-7 NA 16 NA TRBV28 CASSLFQLGSSYEQYF TGTGCCAGCAGTTTATTTCAACTAGGTAGCTCCTACGAGCAGTACTTC
TRBJ2-5 NA 15 NA TRBV5-3 CASKGSGELFETQYF TGTGCCAGTAAAGGAAGCGGTGAATTGTTCGAGACCCAGTACTTC
TRBJ2-3 NA 16 NA TRBV7-2 CASSQILAPGTDTQYF TGTGCCAGCAGCCAGATATTAGCCCCTGGGACAGATACGCAGTATTTT
TRBJ2-6 TRBD2 20 once TRBV18 CASSPGLAARTFSGANVLTF TGTGCCAGCTCACCAGGACTAGCGGCTAGGACTTTCTCTGGGGCCAACGTCCTGACTTTC
TRBJ2-1 TRBD1 13 NA TRBV28 CASTGQGRDEQFF TGTGCCAGCACCGGACAGGGGAGGGATGAGCAGTTCTTC
TRBJ1-5 NA 16 NA TRBV10-3 CAISVSRTVGNQPQHF TGTGCCATCAGCGTCAGTAGGACAGTAGGCAATCAGCCCCAGCATTTT
TRBJ2-4 NA 14 NA TRBV28 CASSLGGVKNIQYF TGTGCCAGCAGTTTGGGGGGAGTTAAAAACATTCAGTACTTC
TRBJ2-1 TRBD2 16 NA TRBV9 CASSAWGLAEYNEQFF TGTGCCAGCAGCGCCTGGGGACTAGCGGAATACAATGAGCAGTTCTTC
TRBJ1-3 NA 14 NA TRBV18 CASSPPRAGNTIYF TGTGCCAGCTCACCCCCCAGGGCTGGAAACACCATATATTTT
TRBJ2-1 TRBD2 14 NA TRBV3-1/TRBV3-2 CASRIAGERNEQFF TGTGCCAGCAGGATAGCGGGGGAGAGGAATGAGCAGTTCTTC
TRBJ1-4 TRBD1 14 NA TRBV2 CASSRQGLGEKLFF TGTGCCAGCAGTCGACAGGGATTGGGTGAAAAACTGTTTTTT
TRBJ2-7 TRBD2 14 few TRBV10-3 CAISRRGGDEEQYF TGTGCCATCAGCCGCCGGGGGGGAGATGAGGAGCAGTACTTC
TRBJ2-2 NA 15 NA TRBV21-1 CARISETPNTGELFF TGTGCCAGGATAAGCGAAACCCCGAACACCGGGGAGCTGTTTTTT
TRBJ1-5 NA 19 NA TRBV29-1 CSVEAPHDNDETSNQPQHF TGCAGCGTTGAAGCGCCCCATGACAATGATGAGACTAGCAATCAGCCCCAGCATTTT
TRBJ1-5 NA 15 NA TRBV6-5 CASSRREASNQPQHF TGTGCCAGTTCCCGCAGGGAAGCGAGTAATCAGCCCCAGCATTTT
TRBJ2-2 TRBD1 17 NA TRBV7-9 CASSLGAGTGGTGELFF TGTGCCAGCAGCTTAGGAGCCGGGACAGGGGGCACCGGGGAGCTGTTTTTT
TRBJ2-4 TRBD1 15 once TRBV30 CAWARDRGAKNIQYF TGTGCCTGGGCCAGGGACAGGGGTGCCAAAAACATTCAGTACTTC
TRBJ2-1 TRBD2 17 NA TRBV5-5 CASSRGLAGGYYNEQFF TGTGCCAGCAGCAGGGGACTAGCGGGGGGATACTACAATGAGCAGTTCTTC
TRBJ1-2 NA 15 NA TRBV5-4 CASSLSPVINYGYTF TGTGCCAGCAGCTTGTCACCCGTAATTAACTATGGCTACACCTTC
TRBJ1-5 NA 15 once TRBV19 CASSMVGRLLKPQHF TGTGCCAGTAGTATGGTAGGGCGCCTATTAAAGCCCCAGCATTTT
TRBJ1-5 NA 15 few TRBV18 CASSDMGGNNQPQHF TGTGCCAGCTCAGATATGGGAGGGAACAATCAGCCCCAGCATTTT
TRBJ1-1 NA 15 NA TRBV9 CASSVVVHVDTEAFF TGTGCCAGCAGCGTAGTGGTACACGTAGACACTGAAGCTTTCTTT
TRBJ2-7 NA 11 NA TRBV5-6 CASSSLYEQYF TGTGCCAGCAGCTCCCTCTACGAGCAGTACTTC
TRBJ1-6 TRBD1 17 NA TRBV6-2/TRBV6-3 CASSYLPGGRISSPLHF TGTGCCAGCAGTTACCTACCAGGGGGTAGGATTTCTTCACCCCTCCACTTT
TRBJ1-6 NA 11 NA TRBV20-1 CSARDNSPLHF TGCAGTGCTCGAGATAATTCACCCCTCCACTTT
TRBJ1-5 NA 16 NA TRBV19 CASSTPGQLSNQPQHF TGTGCCAGTAGTACCCCAGGACAGCTTAGCAATCAGCCCCAGCATTTT
TRBJ2-7 NA 14 NA TRBV10-2 CASSEFQISYEQYF TGCGCCAGCAGTGAGTTTCAGATTTCCTACGAGCAGTACTTC
TRBJ2-7 TRBD1 14 NA TRBV29-1 CSVERTGSTSEQYF TGCAGCGTGGAGAGGACAGGGTCTACAAGCGAGCAGTACTTC
TRBJ2-3 NA 13 NA TRBV29-1 CSAVTTSTDTQYF TGCAGCGCCGTGACCACTAGCACAGATACGCAGTATTTT
TRBJ2-3 TRBD2 16 NA TRBV9 CASSVAIAGNTDTQYF TGTGCCAGCAGCGTAGCAATAGCGGGGAACACAGATACGCAGTATTTT
TRBJ2-1 TRBD2 14 NA TRBV2 CASCRYPSGNEQFF TGTGCCAGCTGTCGGTATCCTAGCGGGAATGAGCAGTTCTTC
TRBJ2-2 NA 15 NA TRBV4-2 CASSQIDGGAGELFF TGTGCCAGCAGCCAGATCGACGGCGGGGCCGGGGAGCTGTTTTTT
TRBJ2-7 NA 13 NA TRBV7-9 CASSPRSSYEQYF TGTGCCAGCAGCCCGAGGAGCTCCTACGAGCAGTACTTC
TRBJ1-2 TRBD1 12 few TRBV25-1 CASTGGADGYTF TGTGCCAGCACAGGGGGGGCCGATGGCTACACCTTC
TRBJ1-5 NA 13 once TRBV10-2 CASGLNSNQPQHF TGCGCCAGCGGGCTTAATAGCAATCAGCCCCAGCATTTT
TRBJ2-3 TRBD2 13 once TRBV29-1 CSVVAGGVDTQYF TGCAGCGTGGTAGCGGGAGGGGTGGATACGCAGTATTTT
TRBJ1-2 NA 14 NA TRBV5-1 CASSSQGFNYGYTF TGCGCCAGCAGCTCACAGGGATTTAACTATGGCTACACCTTC
TRBJ1-1 NA 13 NA TRBV2 CASTGPGGTEAFF TGTGCCAGCACCGGACCTGGCGGGACTGAAGCTTTCTTT
TRBJ2-7 NA 14 NA TRBV7-8 CASSNRDGAYEQYF TGTGCCAGCAGCAACCGGGACGGAGCCTACGAGCAGTACTTC
TRBJ2-7 NA 13 NA TRBV23-1 CASSHPLSYEQYF TGCGCCAGCAGTCATCCCCTTTCCTACGAGCAGTACTTC
TRBJ1-2 NA 12 NA TRBV20-1 CSASSPNYGYTF TGCAGTGCTAGTTCGCCTAACTATGGCTACACCTTC
TRBJ1-2 TRBD1 14 NA TRBV28 CASSPPTGTGGYTF TGTGCCAGCAGTCCCCCCACCGGGACAGGGGGCTACACCTTC
TRBJ1-3 NA 15 NA TRBV5-6 CASSLPPRSGNTIYF TGTGCCAGCAGCTTGCCCCCGCGCTCTGGAAACACCATATATTTT
TRBJ2-7 NA 14 NA TRBV28 CASTVLAGTGEQYF TGTGCCAGCACCGTCTTGGCAGGGACCGGCGAGCAGTACTTC
TRBJ2-5 NA 13 few TRBV7-9 CASSGGRQETQYF TGTGCCAGCAGCGGCGGTCGCCAAGAGACCCAGTACTTC
TRBJ2-1 TRBD2 15 NA TRBV11-2 CASSLRREPYNEQFF TGTGCCAGCAGCTTAAGGCGGGAGCCCTACAATGAGCAGTTCTTC
TRBJ1-2 NA 13 NA TRBV28 CASSRPSDRGYTF TGTGCCAGCAGTCGACCCTCTGACAGGGGCTACACCTTC
TRBJ2-1 TRBD2 15 once TRBV24-1 CATRAGEVSYNEQFF TGTGCCACCAGGGCGGGAGAGGTCTCCTACAATGAGCAGTTCTTC